This T cell receptor (beta chain) was recovered during a study of beta chain features in type 1 diabetes. Overall study findings and caveats: For type 1 diabetes patients, VDJ junctions showed fewer insertions and more deletions.

Investigators reverse transcribed all isolated RNA, so they sequenced expressed TCRB transcripts. TCRdb's table, derived via immunoSEQ multiplex PCR, lists solely in-frame clones and lacks some. This table holds around 450,000 clones, 9.5% to 12% found once. The CDR3 totals 13 residues. Trimming took 4 bases from V and 4 from J, leaving 10 bases between them. Germline-derived CDR1 and CDR2 are SEHNR and FQNEAQ (reference sequence). Remarks on this clone: As yet, its antigen is unknown.

The sequenced material came from naive CD4+ T cells from blood. The clonotype was recovered from a woman between 18 and 29 years old in good health. The V and J genes are TRBV7-9 and TRBJ1-2; tentatively, D is TRBD1 (5 bases). The CDR3 spells CASSSGPTYGYTF. CDR3 sequence (DNA): TGTGCCAGCAGCTCGGGACCGACCTATGGCTACACCTTC.